A selection of T cell receptor beta chains follows, all from one sample in a study of blood T cells in healthy people across ages. TCRdb re-analysed the 5' RACE reads in MiXCR, keeping a single row per CDR3 protein. Here the sample spans around 1.5 million distinct CDR3 sequences, roughly 45% being singletons. The specimen sequenced was blood. The origin of the receptors is a young woman in good health. Each CDR3 is given with its conserved first and last residue. Each record gives: clone size, J gene, V gene, CDR3 length, D gene, CDR3 DNA, CDR3 protein. D genes are given only for firm matches. Clone size is given for some rows only: seen once, a few or many times, or a class if the clone is expanded.

few,TRBJ1-2,TRBV27,14,-,TGTGCCAGCAGTTTATATCCGGGGATGGATGGCTACACCTTC,CASSLYPGMDGYTF
-,TRBJ1-2,TRBV5-1,15,TRBD1,TGCGCCAGCAGCTGGACAGGGGGCGCCGACTATGGCTACACCTTC,CASSWTGGADYGYTF
few,TRBJ2-1,TRBV10-3,15,-,TGTGCCATCAGTGTAACTCCACTCTCCTACAATGAGCAGTTCTTC,CAISVTPLSYNEQFF
-,TRBJ2-3,TRBV27,15,TRBD2,TGTGCCAGCAGTAGGGGACTAGCCCCAGCAGATACGCAGTATTTT,CASSRGLAPADTQYF
-,TRBJ1-2,TRBV10-2,13,-,TGCGCCAGCAGTGATTTCGCTAACTATGGCTACACCTTC,CASSDFANYGYTF
-,TRBJ1-6,TRBV25-1,13,-,TGTGCCAGCAGTGGAGGACAGTCCCAATCTCTCCACTTT,CASSGGQSQSLHF
-,TRBJ2-5,TRBV7-9,15,TRBD2,TGTGCCAGCAGCTTAGCGAGCAGAGGTGCGACTAGCATGTACTTC,CASSLASRGATSMYF
-,TRBJ2-1,TRBV2,17,-,TGTGCCAGCAGTGAAAGGGAGCCTAGGGGTCCGGGGTATGAGCAGTTCTTC,CASSEREPRGPGYEQFF
few,TRBJ2-7,TRBV29-1,14,TRBD2,TGCAGCGTTGAAAAAAGCGGGAGCCTCTACGAGCAGTACTTC,CSVEKSGSLYEQYF
many,TRBJ2-3,TRBV30,15,TRBD2,TGTGCCTGGAGGCCCGGACTAGCGGGCACAGATACGCAGTATTTT,CAWRPGLAGTDTQYF
many,TRBJ2-3,TRBV28,13,TRBD1,TGTGCCAGCACCCGACAGGGTACAGATACGCAGTATTTT,CASTRQGTDTQYF
-,TRBJ2-1,TRBV27,15,-,TGTGCCAGCAGTTTTCGGCTGGCAGGGTACTACGAGCAGTTCTTC,CASSFRLAGYYEQFF
few,TRBJ2-7,TRBV20-1,14,-,TGCAGTGCTAGAGATCCACAGAATACCTACGAGCAGTACTTC,CSARDPQNTYEQYF
-,TRBJ1-1,TRBV25-1,12,-,TGTGCCAGCGAGGACCGTTACACTGAAGCTTTCTTT,CASEDRYTEAFF
-,TRBJ1-2,TRBV24-1,15,TRBD1,TGTGCCACCAGTGAAGCTGGACAGGGACGGTATGGCTACACCTTC,CATSEAGQGRYGYTF
-,TRBJ2-1,TRBV20-1,11,-,TGCAGTGCAGAATCCAGCCCTGAGCAGTTCTTC,CSAESSPEQFF
-,TRBJ1-2,TRBV6-1,14,TRBD1,TGTGCCAGCAGTGAAGCGACAGGGGATGACGGCTACACCTTC,CASSEATGDDGYTF
few,TRBJ2-5,TRBV6-5,15,TRBD1,TGTGCCAGCAGTCCGTGGAGGGACAGGGAAGAGACCCAGTACTTC,CASSPWRDREETQYF
-,TRBJ2-5,TRBV14,16,-,TGTGCCAGCAGCCTTACTACTACCTTCAATGGGAATGAGCAGTACTTC,CASSLTTTFNGNEQYF
-,TRBJ2-2,TRBV3-1,13,-,TGTGCCAGCAGCCTGATAGGGGCCGGGGAGATGTTTTTT,CASSLIGAGEMFF
few,TRBJ1-1,TRBV6-2/TRBV6-3,11,-,TGTGCCGTAGGGGAGAACACTGAAGCTTTCTTT,CAVGENTEAFF
few,TRBJ2-7,TRBV6-6,16,TRBD1,TGTGCCAGCAGTTACTTAATGGGACAGGCATCCTACGAGCAGTACTTC,CASSYLMGQASYEQYF
few,TRBJ1-2,TRBV20-1,18,-,TGCAGTGCTAGAGTATTGGGCCGGGGGCAAAGTTTGGCTTATGGCTACACCTTC,CSARVLGRGQSLAYGYTF
few,TRBJ2-3,TRBV7-7,15,TRBD1,TGTGCCAGCAGCTCGGGACAGGGTTGGACAGATACGCAGTATTTT,CASSSGQGWTDTQYF
few,TRBJ1-2,TRBV12-3/TRBV12-4,14,TRBD1,TGTGCCAGCAGTTCAGCAGGGGGGGCCTATGGCTACACCTTC,CASSSAGGAYGYTF
-,TRBJ2-5,TRBV5-6,16,TRBD1,TGTGCCAGCAGCTTGAGATTGGGGACAGAACAAGAGACCCAGTACTTC,CASSLRLGTEQETQYF
-,TRBJ2-7,TRBV15,11,-,TGTGCCCTAGGGAATTCATACGAGCAGTACTTC,CALGNSYEQYF
-,TRBJ2-7,TRBV7-2,15,TRBD1,TGTGCCAGCAGCGCCCAGACAGGGCCCCCCTACGAGCAGTACTTC,CASSAQTGPPYEQYF
few,TRBJ1-1,TRBV27,13,-,TGTGCCAGCAGCCTCAGGGTTGGCACTGAAGCTTTCTTT,CASSLRVGTEAFF
-,TRBJ2-7,TRBV29-1,12,TRBD2,TGCAGCGTCGCCGGGACTAGTTACGGGCAGTACTTC,CSVAGTSYGQYF
few,TRBJ2-5,TRBV5-1,15,TRBD1,TGCGCCAGCAGCGGGGGACAGGGGGCTCAAGAGACCCAGTACTTC,CASSGGQGAQETQYF
few,TRBJ2-5,TRBV20-1,16,TRBD2,TGCAGTGCTAGAGTGAGGAGGACTAGCGGGAGTGAGACCCAGTACTTC,CSARVRRTSGSETQYF
-,TRBJ2-4,TRBV28,13,-,TGTGCCAGCACCGACCGGCAGGGCCGTAAGCAGTACTTC,CASTDRQGRKQYF
-,TRBJ1-2,TRBV28,14,-,TGTGCCAGCAGTCCGTTACAGGGATACTATGGCTACACCTTC,CASSPLQGYYGYTF
few,TRBJ1-2,TRBV29-1,14,TRBD1,TGCAGCGTGTCAAAGGAGACAGGGTCTAAGGGCTACACCTTC,CSVSKETGSKGYTF
few,TRBJ2-3,TRBV18,14,-,TGTGCCAGCTCACCACAAATCGTCACAGATACGCAGTATTTT,CASSPQIVTDTQYF
-,TRBJ2-7,TRBV27,16,TRBD2,TGTGTCAGCAGTTCGTATTCAAGCGGGGGCTCCTACGAGCAGTACTTC,CVSSSYSSGGSYEQYF
few,TRBJ2-3,TRBV2,12,-,TGTGCCAGCAGTTCCTTTGTTGATACGCAGTATTTT,CASSSFVDTQYF
few,TRBJ2-1,TRBV7-2,13,TRBD1,TGTGCCAGCAGCGGACAGGGCTACAATGAGCAGTTCTTC,CASSGQGYNEQFF
-,TRBJ2-1,TRBV24-1,13,TRBD1,TGTGCCACCAGTGATTGGGACAGGTCAGGTCAGTTCTTC,CATSDWDRSGQFF
-,TRBJ1-2,TRBV18,16,-,TGTGCCAGCTCACCCCTCGAAGGTTGGAGTAACTATGGCTACACCTTC,CASSPLEGWSNYGYTF
many,TRBJ2-1,TRBV29-1,14,TRBD1,TGCAGCGTTCCGGGACAGGGTTCCTACAATGAGCAGTTCTTC,CSVPGQGSYNEQFF
few,TRBJ1-2,TRBV7-3,17,TRBD1,TGTGCCAGCAGCCCGACCATGACAGGGGGCATGAACTATGGCTACACCTTC,CASSPTMTGGMNYGYTF
-,TRBJ1-1,TRBV5-1,12,-,TGCGCCAGCAATAATCCGAACACTGAAGCTTTCTTT,CASNNPNTEAFF
-,TRBJ2-7,TRBV18,12,-,TGTGCCAGCTCACCCTACCTCTACGAGCAGTACTTC,CASSPYLYEQYF
-,TRBJ2-7,TRBV6-6,15,TRBD1,TGTGCCAGCAGCCCGGGGACAGGGGTTCAATACGAGCAGTACTTC,CASSPGTGVQYEQYF
few,TRBJ1-2,TRBV5-5,18,-,TGTGCCAGCAGCTTGATCAGTCGGGGCCAGCACCTCAACTATGGCTACACCTTC,CASSLISRGQHLNYGYTF
once,TRBJ2-7,TRBV19,15,TRBD2,TGTGCCAGTAGCACCACAGCGGGAGGGAGCTACGAGCAGTACTTC,CASSTTAGGSYEQYF
few,TRBJ2-3,TRBV7-3,15,-,TGTGCCAGCAGCCGTTCGGTCCTCCGCACAGATACGCAGTATTTT,CASSRSVLRTDTQYF
-,TRBJ2-3,TRBV4-2,13,-,TGTGCCAGCAGCCAAGATGTTCGGGAGCAGGCGTATTTT,CASSQDVREQAYF
-,TRBJ2-7,TRBV10-3,14,TRBD1,TGTGCCATCAGTAAGGACAGGGGGCTGAACGAGCAGTACTTC,CAISKDRGLNEQYF
-,TRBJ2-7,TRBV12-3/TRBV12-4,14,-,TGTGCCAGCAGGCCTCAGGTTGGGGCCTACGAGCAGTACTTC,CASRPQVGAYEQYF
-,TRBJ1-6,TRBV2,16,-,TGTGCCAGCAGTGGCGGAGAGGGGGCCTATAATTCACCCCTCCACTTT,CASSGGEGAYNSPLHF